This is a list of T cell receptor beta chains from one sample in a study of T-cell memory formation after mild COVID-19. TCRdb used MiXCR to reprocess the 5' RACE reads, holding one entry per CDR3 protein. The sample yields 560,000 or so distinct CDR3 sequences, roughly a sixth seen once. Sequencing was performed on PBMCs or a T cell subset sorted from them (not recorded which). These receptors were taken from an adult woman who had mild COVID-19 (a few samples of this study predate the infection). Cell type and time point are not known. The conserved cysteine and the conserved F or W are not part of the CDR3 here. Each record gives: clone size, J gene, V gene, CDR3 protein. Clone size is shown for a subset of rows, as once, few, many or a class of expanded clone.

abundance: few
j_gene: TRBJ1-1
v_gene: TRBV29-1
CDR3aa: SVETTGNTEAF

abundance: .
j_gene: TRBJ2-1
v_gene: TRBV7-2
CDR3aa: ASSLTGAEQF

abundance: many
j_gene: TRBJ2-2
v_gene: TRBV4-3
CDR3aa: ASRQASGDTGELF

abundance: .
j_gene: TRBJ1-3
v_gene: TRBV12-3/TRBV12-4
CDR3aa: ASRTSGRRLSGNTIY

abundance: .
j_gene: TRBJ2-3
v_gene: TRBV9
CDR3aa: ASSVSGIGTDTQY

abundance: .
j_gene: TRBJ2-3
v_gene: TRBV6-1
CDR3aa: ASMSRAGGFTDTQY

abundance: .
j_gene: TRBJ2-1
v_gene: TRBV7-9
CDR3aa: ASAVPEEHEQF

abundance: .
j_gene: TRBJ2-5
v_gene: TRBV4-1
CDR3aa: ASSQEFLAGKETQY

abundance: few
j_gene: TRBJ2-3
v_gene: TRBV14
CDR3aa: ASSQDLIDTQY

abundance: few
j_gene: TRBJ2-3
v_gene: TRBV12-3/TRBV12-4
CDR3aa: ASRLLYTDTQY

abundance: .
j_gene: .
v_gene: TRBV27
CDR3aa: ASSLSRREETQY

abundance: few
j_gene: TRBJ1-1
v_gene: TRBV24-1
CDR3aa: ATSGTRQGFTEAF

abundance: .
j_gene: TRBJ1-1
v_gene: TRBV3-1
CDR3aa: ASRVGGEAF

abundance: few
j_gene: TRBJ2-3
v_gene: TRBV7-7
CDR3aa: ASSLGTSGRWDADTQY

abundance: .
j_gene: TRBJ2-7
v_gene: TRBV15
CDR3aa: ATSSPWGEQY

abundance: many
j_gene: TRBJ2-7
v_gene: TRBV4-1
CDR3aa: ASSQDPGSYEQY

abundance: many
j_gene: TRBJ2-7
v_gene: TRBV7-9
CDR3aa: ASGRGDTYEQY

abundance: few
j_gene: TRBJ2-2
v_gene: TRBV29-1
CDR3aa: SVEVLLSTSYTGELF

abundance: .
j_gene: TRBJ2-7
v_gene: TRBV24-1
CDR3aa: ATSGVSSGSDEQY

abundance: many
j_gene: TRBJ2-3
v_gene: TRBV2
CDR3aa: ASSEGNSGLRY

abundance: few
j_gene: TRBJ2-5
v_gene: TRBV20-1
CDR3aa: SARDPREGLETQY

abundance: .
j_gene: TRBJ2-1
v_gene: TRBV28
CDR3aa: ASSFLTFEQF

abundance: .
j_gene: TRBJ2-7
v_gene: TRBV20-1
CDR3aa: SARNLAGSSYEQY

abundance: .
j_gene: TRBJ2-5
v_gene: TRBV4-1
CDR3aa: ASTQTSGGPRETQY

abundance: few
j_gene: TRBJ2-2
v_gene: TRBV19
CDR3aa: ASSPFIGQNTGELF

abundance: few
j_gene: TRBJ2-7
v_gene: TRBV6-5
CDR3aa: ASSAGEFAYEQY

abundance: .
j_gene: TRBJ1-2
v_gene: TRBV7-9
CDR3aa: ASSLGPRGVDGYT

abundance: few
j_gene: TRBJ2-3
v_gene: TRBV7-3
CDR3aa: ASSLTRTRVATDTQY

abundance: many
j_gene: TRBJ2-3
v_gene: TRBV10-3
CDR3aa: AISESEGLAGPDTQY

abundance: .
j_gene: TRBJ1-4
v_gene: TRBV12-3/TRBV12-4
CDR3aa: ASSLPEKLF

abundance: .
j_gene: TRBJ1-4
v_gene: TRBV15
CDR3aa: ATSRGGDRGREKLF

abundance: many
j_gene: TRBJ2-7
v_gene: TRBV4-3
CDR3aa: ASSLEVTVSYEQY

abundance: .
j_gene: TRBJ2-2
v_gene: TRBV7-9
CDR3aa: ASSSGAQNTGELF

abundance: few
j_gene: TRBJ2-7
v_gene: TRBV20-1
CDR3aa: SARDMGGGYEQY